Shown below are 32 T cell receptor beta chains from a single sample sequenced in a study of blood T cell repertoires in COVID-19. TCRdb's table, derived via immunoSEQ multiplex PCR, lists solely in-frame clones and lacks some. The table lists a few hundred thousand clones, approximately 89% of them singletons. Sample: peripheral blood. These receptors came from a woman in her fifties or sixties with COVID-19, enrolled during active disease.

The chain combines TRBV9 with TRBJ2-1; 7 bases match TRBD2. V lost 2 bases to trimming and J lost 5 bases; unmatched junction nucleotides: 7. The length of the CDR3 is 15 residues. Germline CDR1 SGDLS, CDR2 YYNGEE. CDR3 region: CASSVLGGGNNEQFF. CDR3 DNA: TGTGCCAGCAGCGTGCTGGGGGGGGGTAACAATGAGCAGTTCTTC.

V usage is TRBV6-1 and J usage is TRBJ1-5, with D possibly TRBD1 on 5 matching bases. The CDR3 is 14 amino acids. V lost 3 bases and J lost 5, with 11 bases in between. CDR1 is MNHNS and CDR2 is SASEGT in the germline V gene. The CDR3 DNA sequence: TGTGCCAGCAGTGATCCACCACAGGATCAGCCCCAGCATTTT. Amino acid sequence: CASSDPPQDQPQHF.

The rearrangement links TRBV4-2 to TRBJ2-2, with 9 bases that match TRBD1. V shed 4 bases and J 0 bases; nucleotides not matched to a gene: 9. The CDR3 is made up of 18 amino acids. CDR1 and CDR2 from the germline V gene are LGHNA and YNFKEQ. CDR3 DNA: TGTGCCAGCAGCCCGAACGGACAGGGGACCGCGAACACCGGGGAGCTGTTTTTT. Amino acid sequence: CASSPNGQGTANTGELFF.

V usage is TRBV7-2 and J usage is TRBJ2-7, with 12 nucleotides matching TRBD2. The CDR3 has 16 amino acids. V lost 2 bases and J lost 2; bases outside the gene matches: 4. Germline loops: CDR1 SGHTA, CDR2 FQGNSA. CDR3 sequence (DNA): TGTGCCAGCAGCTTACTCGGACTAGCGGGGCCCTACGAGCAGTACTTC. Its protein product is CASSLLGLAGPYEQYF.

As regards this clone: Other nucleotide sequences in the sample specify the same CDR3. The rearrangement uses TRBV3-1 (or the pseudogene TRBV3-2) and TRBJ2-7; 7 nucleotides line up with TRBD1. Losses at the gene ends were 3 bases for V and 4 bases for J; bases not matched to a gene: 6. The CDR3 spans 14 residues. Germline CDR1 is LGHDT and CDR2 is YNNKEL (reference sequence). In nucleotides, the CDR3 is TGTGCCAGCAGCCAGGGACAGCCAAGTTACGAGCAGTACTTC. Amino acid sequence: CASSQGQPSYEQYF.

This clone appeared a few times. The chain has TRBV5-1 and TRBJ1-4; D gene ambiguous. CDR1 SGHRS and CDR2 YFSETQ come from the germline V gene. This CDR3 is built from 16 residues. With 0 bases removed from V and 7 bases from J, the gap between germline ends came to 16 bases. CDR3: CASSLGLGGIGEKLFF. The CDR3 nucleotides read TGCGCCAGCAGCTTGGGCCTTGGAGGGATTGGTGAAAAACTGTTTTTT.

The chain links TRBV16 to TRBJ1-5; D is ambiguous. V was clipped by 0 bases and J by 0 bases, with 3 bases between them. Germline CDR1 KGHSY, CDR2 FQNENV. The CDR3 runs 14 residues. CDR3 sequence: CASSQSSSNQPQHF. In DNA form, the CDR3 reads TGTGCCAGCAGCCAATCGAGTAGCAATCAGCCCCAGCATTTT.

This sequence joins TRBV9 and TRBJ1-2; D is unclear. The V end was cut by 0 bases, the J end by 6 bases, with 6 bases between. This CDR3 has 12 amino acids. The V gene's germline CDR1 is SGDLS and CDR2 YYNGEE. CDR3 protein: CASSVDRDGYTF. The CDR3, as DNA: TGTGCCAGCAGCGTAGATAGAGATGGCTACACCTTC.

The chain carries TRBV12-3 or TRBV12-4 and TRBJ2-7, with 7 positions matching TRBD1. The CDR3 spans 12 residues. V lost 5 bases, J lost 5 bases, and 3 bases stayed unmatched. This chain's CDR3 is CASSRQGDEQYF. The CDR3 nucleotides are TGTGCCAGCAGTAGACAGGGAGACGAGCAGTACTTC.

As DNA, the CDR3 is TGTGCCAGCAGTTACGGCCAGAGCACAGATACGCAGTATTTT. Its protein is CASSYGQSTDTQYF. This chain connects TRBV6-6 to TRBJ2-3; D gene unclear. The CDR3 spans 14 residues. The V end lost 2 bases, the J end lost 0 bases, and 6 bases lay between the germline ends. Germline CDR1 reads MNHNY; CDR2 reads SVGAGI (reference sequence).

The V and J genes are TRBV5-1 and TRBJ1-2; the D gene is possibly TRBD1 (5 bases). This CDR3 region has 11 residues. The germline gives CDR1 SGHRS, CDR2 YFSETQ. V lost 7 bases and J lost 6, with 10 bases in between. CDR3 coding DNA: TGCGCCAGCTTCGGAGGGGATGGCTACACCTTC. Amino acids: CASFGGDGYTF.

This clone was seen only a few times. V is TRBV3-1 (or the pseudogene TRBV3-2) and J is TRBJ2-5; TRBD2 aligns across 10 bases. The V and J ends lost 5 bases and 2 bases, in that order; junction bases with no gene match: 8. The CDR3 runs 16 residues. Looked up from germline, CDR1 is LGHDT and CDR2 is YNNKEL (reference sequence). Written as DNA, the CDR3 is TGTGCCAGCAGCAACATTAAACTAGCGGGGCAAGAGACCCAGTACTTC. Protein: CASSNIKLAGQETQYF.

This chain links TRBV18 with TRBJ1-1; possible D gene TRBD1, 6 bases. This CDR3 region has 13 residues. V was trimmed by 8 bases and J by 1 base, leaving 11 bases between them. The germline V gene has CDR1 KGHSH and CDR2 LQKENI. Written as DNA, the CDR3 is TGTGCCAGCAAACAGGGTGGGAACACTGAAGCTTTCTTT. It encodes CASKQGGNTEAFF.

In DNA, the CDR3 is TGTGCCTGGAGCTTAGGGGCTGGGGCCAACGTCCTGACTTTC. As protein: CAWSLGAGANVLTF. This chain uses TRBV30 with TRBJ2-6; tentatively, D is TRBD1 (5 bases). Trimming took 3 bases from V and 2 from J, leaving 8 bases between them. CDR1 is GTSNPN and CDR2 is SVGIG in the germline V gene (reference sequence). This CDR3 region has 14 residues.

V gene TRBV6-5 combines with J gene TRBJ1-2; 7 bases are a match to TRBD1. The CDR3 is made up of 13 amino acids. V lost 6 bases, J lost 8 bases, and 9 bases stayed unmatched. The germline V gene encodes CDR1 MNHEY and CDR2 SVGAGI. Here the CDR3 reads CASRTEGARGYTF. The CDR3 DNA sequence: TGTGCCAGCAGAACGGAGGGGGCACGGGGCTACACCTTC.

DNA of the CDR3: TGTGCCAGCAGCGTTAGGGGCTCTGGGGCCAACGTCCTGACTTTC. It yields the protein CASSVRGSGANVLTF. This chain joins TRBV9 and TRBJ2-6, with D perhaps matching TRBD1 (5 bases). The ends were cut back, 2 bases at V and 0 bases at J, with 6 bases in the middle. The CDR3 runs 15 residues. Per germline, CDR1 SGDLS and CDR2 YYNGEE. The full variable domain, in which reference TRBV9 and TRBJ2-6 provide the parts outside the CDR3, is DSGVTQTPKHLITATGQRVTLRCSPRSGDLSVYWYQQSLDQGLQFLIQYYNGEERAKGNILERFSAQQFPDLHSELNLSSLELGDSALYFCASSVRGSGANVLTFGAGSRLTVL.

This chain connects TRBV19 to TRBJ2-7; 12 nucleotides align to TRBD2. Germline V gene sequence: CDR1 LNHDA, CDR2 SQIVND (reference sequence). With 5 bases clipped from V and 7 bases from J, the junction kept 9 bases outside the gene matches. CDR3 length equals 15 residues. The CDR3 DNA reads TGTGCCAGTAGTCCACTAGCGGGGGGCCGGGGAGAGCAGTACTTC. Its protein product is CASSPLAGGRGEQYF.

The chain has TRBV19 and TRBJ2-7; D uncertain. The CDR3 is 15 residues long. V shed 6 bases and J shed 0 bases, with 15 bases lying between them. Germline V CDR1 and CDR2: LNHDA, SQIVND (reference sequence). This chain's CDR3 is CASRRMHSTSYEQYF. The CDR3 DNA reads TGTGCCAGTAGGCGGATGCATTCTACCTCCTACGAGCAGTACTTC.

The V and J genes are TRBV9 and TRBJ1-2; 8 nucleotides agree with TRBD1. This CDR3 has 15 residues. Trimming removed 4 bases from V and 2 bases from J; junction bases left unmatched: 7. CDR1 and CDR2 from the germline V gene are SGDLS and YYNGEE. CDR3 loop: CASSPRDRPNYGYTF. The CDR3 bases are TGTGCCAGCAGCCCCCGGGACAGGCCGAACTATGGCTACACCTTC. Filled out from reference TRBV9 and TRBJ1-2, the complete variable domain reads DSGVTQTPKHLITATGQRVTLRCSPRSGDLSVYWYQQSLDQGLQFLIQYYNGEERAKGNILERFSAQQFPDLHSELNLSSLELGDSALYFCASSPRDRPNYGYTFGSGTRLTVV.

V is TRBV7-6 and J is TRBJ1-2, with 7 nucleotides matching TRBD1. V lost 5 bases, J lost 5 bases, and 2 bases stayed unmatched. This CDR3 is built from 12 residues. CDR1 and CDR2 (germline): SGHVS, FNYEAQ. For the CDR3, the DNA is TGTGCCAGCAGCCCGGGACAGTATGGCTACACCTTC. Residues: CASSPGQYGYTF.

This rearrangement joins TRBV19 to TRBJ1-3, with 8 positions matching TRBD1. The CDR3 is 12 amino acids. V gave up 6 bases and J gave up 9 bases; unmatched junction bases: 4. CDR1 is LNHDA, CDR2 SQIVND, per germline (reference sequence). In nucleotides, the CDR3 is TGTGCCAGTAGAGGACAGGGCGTCACCATATATTTT. Translated: CASRGQGVTIYF.

The V and J genes are TRBV5-1 and TRBJ1-2; D is unclear. From germline, CDR1 is SGHRS and CDR2 YFSETQ. V gave up 4 bases and J gave up 3 bases, with 10 bases separating them. The CDR3 loop spans 13 amino acids. CDR3 in DNA: TGCGCCAGCAGCGCAGGCCCTTACTATGGCTACACCTTC. Translated: CASSAGPYYGYTF.

The chain combines TRBV5-6 with TRBJ1-5; D is ambiguous. Germline CDR1 is SGHDT and CDR2 is YYEEEE. The CDR3 is made up of 15 amino acids. The V end was cut by 1 base, the J end by 9 bases, with 17 bases between. This chain's CDR3 is CASSLSEGVGLPQHF. The DNA for the CDR3 is TGTGCCAGCAGCTTGTCTGAGGGAGTTGGCTTGCCCCAGCATTTT.

CDR3: CASSLSGLNTEAFF. CDR3 DNA: TGCGCCAGCAGCTTATCAGGGTTGAACACTGAAGCTTTCTTT. J is TRBJ1-1 and V is TRBV5-1; tentative D call: TRBD1 (5 bases). The V gene lost 2 bases and the J gene lost 0 bases, with 8 bases spanning the gap. Looked up from germline, CDR1 is SGHRS and CDR2 is YFSETQ. The CDR3 is made up of 14 amino acids.

The chain joins TRBV5-8 to TRBJ2-1; no reliable D call. The germline V and J ends were trimmed by 4 bases and 0 bases, with 8 bases remaining between them. Germline V gene lookup returns CDR1 SGHTS and CDR2 YDEGEE. The CDR3 runs 14 residues. This CDR3 is CASSRYLSYNEQFF. The CDR3 nucleotides are TGTGCCAGCAGCCGCTACCTCTCCTACAATGAGCAGTTCTTC.

The CDR3 DNA reads TGTGCCAGCAGTGCGACAGGGGCTGACAAGCAGTACTTC. Protein: CASSATGADKQYF. This sequence joins TRBV27 and TRBJ2-7; 8 bases match TRBD1. The germline V gene encodes CDR1 MNHEY and CDR2 SMNVEV (reference sequence). The CDR3 loop spans 13 amino acids. V shed 5 bases, J shed 8 bases, and the junction held 8 bases outside the gene matches.

This clone was observed a few times. The rearrangement uses TRBV4-1 and TRBJ2-1; TRBD1 might be the D (6 bases). Germline values: CDR1 MGHRA, CDR2 YSYEKL. Trimming removed 6 bases from V and 3 bases from J, with 18 bases in between. This CDR3 has 16 residues. DNA of the CDR3: TGCGCCAGCAGTCCCACACCGGACAGACACTACAATGAGCAGTTCTTC. Protein sequence: CASSPTPDRHYNEQFF.

The chain has TRBV18 and TRBJ1-1, with D uncertain. The CDR3 contains 13 residues. Trimming removed 8 bases from V and 1 base from J, with 11 bases in between. The germline V gene encodes CDR1 KGHSH and CDR2 LQKENI. In DNA form, the CDR3 reads TGTGCCAGCCGCTTCACCGGGAACACTGAAGCTTTCTTT. Protein: CASRFTGNTEAFF.

The CDR3 loop is CASSHKRANEKLFF. The CDR3, as DNA: TGTGCCAGTAGTCATAAAAGAGCTAATGAAAAACTGTTTTTT. The rearrangement links TRBV19 to TRBJ1-4, with unresolved D. V lost 5 bases and J lost 3, with 10 bases in between. Germline lookup yields CDR1 LNHDA and CDR2 SQIVND (reference sequence). The CDR3 runs to 14 residues.

V and J are TRBV29-1 and TRBJ1-4; no firm D call. The CDR3 is 14 amino acids. Germline-derived CDR1 and CDR2 are SQVTM and ANQGSEA. Trimming stripped 5 bases from V and 7 bases from J, with 17 bases between. The DNA of the CDR3 is TGCAGCGTTCCCGGGTCTGGGTCGAGTGAAAAACTGTTTTTT. Translation gives CSVPGSGSSEKLFF.

The chain links TRBV30 to TRBJ2-5; tentative D call: TRBD1 (6 bases). This CDR3 is 14 amino acids long. The V end was cut by 7 bases, the J end by 7 bases, with 22 bases between. Germline CDR1 GTSNPN, CDR2 SVGIG (reference sequence). CDR3 DNA: TGTGCCTACCTGGGGGCCTACCGTCCAGGGACCCAGTACTTC. It translates to CAYLGAYRPGTQYF. Drawing the rest from reference TRBV30 and TRBJ2-5, the complete variable domain is SQTIHQWPATLVQPVGSPLSLECTVEGTSNPNLYWYRQAAGRGLQLLFYSVGIGQISSEVPQNLSASRPQDRQFILSSKKLLLSDSGFYLCAYLGAYRPGTQYFGPGTRLLVL.

The J gene is TRBJ1-1, the V gene TRBV27; 7 bases fit TRBD1. This CDR3 contains 11 residues. CDR1 is MNHEY and CDR2 is SMNVEV in the germline V gene (reference sequence). Trimming at V came to 6 bases and at J to 8 bases, leaving 3 bases not matched to a gene. The CDR3 DNA reads as TGTGCCAGCAGGACAGGGTACGAAGCTTTCTTT. This codes for CASRTGYEAFF.